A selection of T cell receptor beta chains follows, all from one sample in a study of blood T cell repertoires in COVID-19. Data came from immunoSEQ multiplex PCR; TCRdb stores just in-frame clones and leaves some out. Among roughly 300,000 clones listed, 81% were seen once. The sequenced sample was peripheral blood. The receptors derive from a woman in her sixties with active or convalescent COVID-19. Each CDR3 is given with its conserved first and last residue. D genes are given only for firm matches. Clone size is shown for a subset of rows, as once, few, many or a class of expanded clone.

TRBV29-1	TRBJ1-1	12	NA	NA	CSVTGGNTEAFF	TGCAGCGTTACAGGTGGGAACACTGAAGCTTTCTTT
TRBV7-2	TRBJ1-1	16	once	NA	CASSFPLNRLNTEAFF	TGTGCCAGCAGCTTTCCCTTAAACAGGTTGAACACTGAAGCTTTCTTT
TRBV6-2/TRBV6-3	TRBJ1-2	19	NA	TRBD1	CASSYLVTGGAKNLYGYTF	TGTGCCAGCAGTTACTTGGTCACAGGGGGCGCGAAAAACCTCTATGGCTACACCTTC
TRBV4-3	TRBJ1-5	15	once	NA	CASSQDQNSNQPQHF	TGCGCCAGCAGCCAAGATCAGAACAGTAATCAGCCCCAGCATTTT
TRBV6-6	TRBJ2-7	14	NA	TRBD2	CASSYSASGVRQYF	TGTGCCAGCAGTTACTCGGCTAGCGGGGTAAGGCAGTACTTC
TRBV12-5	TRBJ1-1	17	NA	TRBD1	CASGLGTGATMNTEAFF	TGTGCTAGTGGTTTGGGCACAGGGGCTACTATGAACACTGAAGCTTTCTTT
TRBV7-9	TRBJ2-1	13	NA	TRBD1	CASSSDRGNEQFF	TGTGCCAGCAGCTCGGACAGGGGGAATGAGCAGTTCTTC
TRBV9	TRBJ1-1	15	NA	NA	CASSVEGVPNTEAFF	TGTGCCAGCAGCGTAGAGGGAGTCCCCAACACTGAAGCTTTCTTT
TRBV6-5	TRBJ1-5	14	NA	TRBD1	CASSDRGPEQPQHF	TGTGCCAGCAGCGACAGGGGGCCGGAGCAGCCCCAGCATTTT
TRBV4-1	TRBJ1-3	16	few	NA	CASSQDERSSGNTIYF	TGCGCCAGCAGCCAAGACGAGAGAAGCTCTGGAAACACCATATATTTT
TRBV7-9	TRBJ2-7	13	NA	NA	CASSPSGGYEQYF	TGTGCCAGCAGCCCCTCGGGTGGCTACGAGCAGTACTTC
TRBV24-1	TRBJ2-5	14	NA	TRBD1	CATSDGDSQETQYF	TGTGCCACCAGTGATGGGGACAGCCAAGAGACCCAGTACTTC
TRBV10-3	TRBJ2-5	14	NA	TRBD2	CAISDPGGRKTQYF	TGTGCCATCAGTGATCCGGGGGGGAGGAAGACCCAGTACTTC
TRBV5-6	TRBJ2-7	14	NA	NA	CASSLGTVTYEQYF	TGTGCCAGCAGCTTGGGGACAGTTACCTACGAGCAGTACTTC
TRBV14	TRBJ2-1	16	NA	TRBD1	CASSQVGQGLYNEQFF	TGTGCCAGCAGCCAAGTGGGACAGGGACTCTACAATGAGCAGTTCTTC
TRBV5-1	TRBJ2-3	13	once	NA	CASREEGTDTQYF	TGCGCCAGCCGAGAGGAGGGCACAGATACGCAGTATTTT
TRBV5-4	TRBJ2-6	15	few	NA	CASSTWTVGANVLTF	TGTGCCAGCAGCACCTGGACAGTTGGGGCCAACGTCCTGACTTTC
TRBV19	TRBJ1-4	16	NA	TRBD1	CASSIGPGQGREKLFF	TGTGCCAGTAGTATTGGGCCGGGACAGGGAAGAGAAAAACTGTTTTTT
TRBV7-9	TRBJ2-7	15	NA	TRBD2	CASSLGLAAPYEQYF	TGTGCCAGCAGCTTGGGACTAGCGGCACCTTACGAGCAGTACTTC
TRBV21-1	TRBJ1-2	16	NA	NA	CASRKARAGLNYGYTF	TGTGCCAGCAGAAAGGCTCGGGCGGGACTTAACTATGGCTACACCTTC
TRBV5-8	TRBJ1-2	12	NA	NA	CASSGGLYGYTF	TGTGCCAGCAGCGGAGGGTTGTATGGCTACACCTTC
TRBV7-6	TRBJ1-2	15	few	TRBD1	CASSSTGTGHYGYTF	TGTGCCAGCAGCAGCACCGGGACAGGCCACTATGGCTACACCTTC
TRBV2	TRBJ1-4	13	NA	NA	CASNGFLNEKLFF	TGTGCCAGCAACGGTTTTTTAAATGAAAAACTGTTTTTT
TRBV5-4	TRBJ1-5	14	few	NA	CASSSYGRNQPQHF	TGTGCCAGCAGCTCTTACGGTCGAAATCAGCCCCAGCATTTT
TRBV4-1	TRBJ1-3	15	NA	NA	CASSQEGTSGNTIYF	TGCGCCAGCAGCCAAGAGGGCACCTCTGGAAACACCATATATTTT
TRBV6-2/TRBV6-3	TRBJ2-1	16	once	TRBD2	CASTPGRIAGSIEQFF	TGTGCCAGCACCCCCGGACGGATAGCGGGGTCTATTGAGCAGTTCTTC
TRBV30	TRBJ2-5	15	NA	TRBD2	CAWSSNSGGRETQYF	TGTGCCTGGAGTTCCAATAGCGGGGGCCGGGAGACCCAGTACTTC
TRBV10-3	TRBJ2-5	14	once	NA	CAISDTRGSETQYF	TGTGCCATCAGTGATACGAGGGGGTCAGAGACCCAGTACTTC
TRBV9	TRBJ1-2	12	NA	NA	CASSVVIDGYTF	TGTGCCAGCAGCGTAGTCATAGATGGCTACACCTTC
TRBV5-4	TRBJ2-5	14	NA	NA	CASSFQGIQETQYF	TGTGCCAGCAGCTTTCAGGGGATCCAAGAGACCCAGTACTTC
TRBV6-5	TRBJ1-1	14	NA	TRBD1	CASSLTGGKTEAFF	TGTGCCAGCAGCCTGACAGGGGGCAAGACTGAAGCTTTCTTT
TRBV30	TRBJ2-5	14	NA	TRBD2	CAWSLGGGVETQYF	TGTGCCTGGAGTTTGGGCGGGGGGGTAGAGACCCAGTACTTC